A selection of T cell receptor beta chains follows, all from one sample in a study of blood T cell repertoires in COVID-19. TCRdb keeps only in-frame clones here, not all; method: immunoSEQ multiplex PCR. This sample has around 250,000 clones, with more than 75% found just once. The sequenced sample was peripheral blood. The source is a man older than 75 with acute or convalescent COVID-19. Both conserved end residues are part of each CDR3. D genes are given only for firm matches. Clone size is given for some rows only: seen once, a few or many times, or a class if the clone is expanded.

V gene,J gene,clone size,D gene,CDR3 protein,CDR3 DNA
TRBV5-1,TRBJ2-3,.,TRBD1,CASSLQGAWQDTQYF,TGCGCCAGCAGCCTACAGGGGGCATGGCAAGATACGCAGTATTTT
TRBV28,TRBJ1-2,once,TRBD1,CASRKTGVGYTF,TGTGCCAGCAGGAAGACAGGGGTAGGCTACACCTTC
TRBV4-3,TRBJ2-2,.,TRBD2,CASSQDQASGGFANTGELFF,TGCGCCAGCAGCCAAGATCAGGCTAGCGGGGGTTTCGCGAACACCGGGGAGCTGTTTTTT
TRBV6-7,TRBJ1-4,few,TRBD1,CASSQGQGEYEKLFF,TGTGCCAGCAGTCAAGGACAGGGGGAGTATGAAAAACTGTTTTTT
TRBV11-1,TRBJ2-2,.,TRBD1,CASSQLGTGGELFF,TGTGCCAGCAGCCAGCTCGGGACAGGCGGGGAGCTGTTTTTT
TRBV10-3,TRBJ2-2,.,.,CAISDGGITGELFF,TGTGCCATCAGTGATGGAGGGATTACCGGGGAGCTGTTTTTT
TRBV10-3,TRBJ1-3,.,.,CAISDLLGDGNTIYF,TGTGCCATCAGCGACCTTTTGGGAGATGGAAACACCATATATTTT
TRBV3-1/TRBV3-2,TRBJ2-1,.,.,CASSQGGERQFF,TGTGCCAGCAGCCAAGGGGGGGAAAGACAGTTCTTC
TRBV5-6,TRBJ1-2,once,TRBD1,CASSSQGVGYGYTF,TGTGCCAGCAGTTCGCAGGGGGTTGGCTATGGCTACACCTTC
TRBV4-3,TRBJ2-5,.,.,CASSQLGIQETQYF,TGCGCCAGCAGCCAGTTGGGCATCCAAGAGACCCAGTACTTC
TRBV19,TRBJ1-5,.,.,CASSPEAGGPEHF,TGTGCCAGTAGTCCCGAAGCGGGGGGGCCTGAACATTTT
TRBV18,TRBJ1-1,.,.,CASSPPGGWGTEAFF,TGTGCCAGCTCACCACCGGGAGGGTGGGGCACTGAAGCTTTCTTT
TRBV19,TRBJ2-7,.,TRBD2,CASSIGGSGGEQYF,TGTGCCAGTAGTATTGGCGGGAGTGGTGGCGAGCAGTACTTC
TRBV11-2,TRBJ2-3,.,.,CASSSRLGDTQYF,TGTGCCAGCAGCTCCCGACTAGGAGATACGCAGTATTTT
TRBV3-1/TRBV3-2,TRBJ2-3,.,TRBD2,CASSQVPTSGGGTDTQYF,TGTGCCAGCAGCCAAGTACCGACTAGCGGGGGCGGCACAGATACGCAGTATTTT
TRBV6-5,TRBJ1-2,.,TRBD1,CASRVTGEGYTF,TGTGCCAGCAGAGTCACAGGGGAAGGCTACACCTTC
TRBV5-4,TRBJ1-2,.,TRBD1,CASSSPTGAGYGYTF,TGTGCCAGCAGCTCACCAACAGGGGCTGGCTATGGCTACACCTTC
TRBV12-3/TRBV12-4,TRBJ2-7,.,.,CASSFGDEQYF,TGTGCCAGCAGTTTCGGTGACGAGCAGTACTTC
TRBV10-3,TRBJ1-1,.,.,CAGRGREGTEAFF,TGTGCCGGGCGGGGGCGAGAGGGCACTGAAGCTTTCTTT
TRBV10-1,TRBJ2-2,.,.,CASSESSVTGELFF,TGCGCCAGCAGTGAGTCATCGGTGACCGGGGAGCTGTTTTTT
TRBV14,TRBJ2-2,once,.,CASSQEGFVGELFF,TGTGCCAGCAGCCAGGAGGGGTTCGTCGGGGAGCTGTTTTTT
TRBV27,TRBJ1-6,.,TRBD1,CATTRGPSSYNSPLHF,TGTGCCACAACGAGGGGGCCCAGCTCCTATAATTCACCCCTCCACTTT
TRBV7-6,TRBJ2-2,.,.,CASSLAVSGLNTGELFF,TGTGCCAGCAGCCTGGCAGTTAGCGGACTGAACACCGGGGAGCTGTTTTTT
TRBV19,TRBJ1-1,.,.,CASNIPSGDTEAFF,TGTGCCAGTAACATACCGTCGGGGGACACTGAAGCTTTCTTT
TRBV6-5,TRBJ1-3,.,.,CASSFNRPSGNTIYF,TGTGCCAGCAGTTTTAACAGGCCCTCTGGAAACACCATATATTTT
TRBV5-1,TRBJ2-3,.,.,CASSFTSSTDTQYF,TGCGCCAGCAGCTTTACTAGTAGCACAGATACGCAGTATTTT
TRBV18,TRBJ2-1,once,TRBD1,CASSPPTGLSYNEQFF,TGTGCCAGCTCACCACCGACAGGGCTCTCCTACAATGAGCAGTTCTTC
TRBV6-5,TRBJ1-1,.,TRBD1,CASRGQGMTEAFF,TGTGCCAGCAGGGGACAGGGGATGACTGAAGCTTTCTTT
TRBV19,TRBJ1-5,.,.,CASSIQGYQPQHF,TGTGCCAGTAGTATACAGGGTTATCAGCCCCAGCATTTT
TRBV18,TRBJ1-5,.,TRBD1,CASSPPGTGGSQPQHF,TGTGCCAGCTCACCACCAGGAACAGGGGGTAGTCAGCCCCAGCATTTT
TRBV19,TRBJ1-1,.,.,CASSMGANTEAFF,TGTGCCAGTAGTATGGGGGCGAACACTGAAGCTTTCTTT
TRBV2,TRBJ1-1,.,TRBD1,CASKIDRAKNTEAFF,TGTGCCAGCAAGATTGACAGGGCGAAGAACACTGAAGCTTTCTTT
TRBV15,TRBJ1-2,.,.,CATSFPGQSANYGYTF,TGTGCCACCAGCTTCCCAGGACAGTCTGCTAACTATGGCTACACCTTC
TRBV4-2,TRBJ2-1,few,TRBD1,CASSQEAGGNEQFF,TGTGCCAGCAGCCAAGAGGCAGGGGGCAATGAGCAGTTCTTC
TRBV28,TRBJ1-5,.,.,CASTSGQPQHF,TGTGCCAGCACCTCCGGTCAGCCCCAGCATTTT
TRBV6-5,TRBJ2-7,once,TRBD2,CASSSSGRAWEQYF,TGTGCCAGCAGTTCCAGCGGGAGGGCGTGGGAGCAGTACTTC
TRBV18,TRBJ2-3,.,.,CASSPLAGSVTVDTQYF,TGTGCCAGCTCACCCTTGGCAGGGTCGGTCACGGTGGATACGCAGTATTTT
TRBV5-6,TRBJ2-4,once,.,CASSPWTVSAKNIQYF,TGTGCCAGCAGCCCTTGGACAGTTTCAGCCAAAAACATTCAGTACTTC
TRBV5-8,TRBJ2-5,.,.,CASSSRGETQYF,TGTGCCAGCAGCTCCCGAGGAGAGACCCAGTACTTC
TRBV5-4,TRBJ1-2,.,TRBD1,CASSLAGQGVLGYTF,TGTGCCAGCAGCTTGGCGGGACAGGGGGTTCTCGGCTACACCTTC
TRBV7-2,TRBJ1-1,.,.,CASSRDINTEAFF,TGTGCCAGCAGCCGGGACATCAACACTGAAGCTTTCTTT